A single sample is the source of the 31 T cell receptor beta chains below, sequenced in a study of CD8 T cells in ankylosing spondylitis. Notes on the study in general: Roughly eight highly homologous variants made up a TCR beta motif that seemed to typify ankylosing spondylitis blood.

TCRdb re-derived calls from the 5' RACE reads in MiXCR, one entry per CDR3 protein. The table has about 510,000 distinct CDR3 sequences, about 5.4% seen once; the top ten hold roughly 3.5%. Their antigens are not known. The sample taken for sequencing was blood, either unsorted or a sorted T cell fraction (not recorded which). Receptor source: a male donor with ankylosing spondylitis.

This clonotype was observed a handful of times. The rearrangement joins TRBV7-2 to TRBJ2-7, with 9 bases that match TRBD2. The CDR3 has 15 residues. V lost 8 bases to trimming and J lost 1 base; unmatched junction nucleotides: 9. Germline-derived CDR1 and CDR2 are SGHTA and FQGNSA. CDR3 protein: CASGKALAGSYEQYF. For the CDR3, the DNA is TGTGCCAGCGGAAAAGCCCTAGCGGGATCCTACGAGCAGTACTTC.

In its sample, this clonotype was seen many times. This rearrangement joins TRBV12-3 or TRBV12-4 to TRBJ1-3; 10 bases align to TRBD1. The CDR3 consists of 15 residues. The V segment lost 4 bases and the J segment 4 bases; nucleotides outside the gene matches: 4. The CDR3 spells CASSWDRGRGNTIYF. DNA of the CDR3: TGTGCCAGCAGTTGGGACAGGGGAAGAGGAAACACCATATATTTT.

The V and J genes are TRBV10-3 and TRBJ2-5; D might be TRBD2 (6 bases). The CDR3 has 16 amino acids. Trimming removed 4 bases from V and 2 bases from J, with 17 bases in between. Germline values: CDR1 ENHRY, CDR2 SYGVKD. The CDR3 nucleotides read TGTGCCATCAGTGTTGGACCCCGCGGGGAACAAGAGACCCAGTACTTC. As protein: CAISVGPRGEQETQYF.

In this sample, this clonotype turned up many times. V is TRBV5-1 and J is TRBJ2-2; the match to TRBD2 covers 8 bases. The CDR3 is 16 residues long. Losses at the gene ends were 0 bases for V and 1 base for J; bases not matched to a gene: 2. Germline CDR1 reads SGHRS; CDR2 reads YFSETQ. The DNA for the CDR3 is TGCGCCAGCAGCTTGGCTACTAGCGGGAACACCGGGGAGCTGTTTTTT. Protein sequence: CASSLATSGNTGELFF.

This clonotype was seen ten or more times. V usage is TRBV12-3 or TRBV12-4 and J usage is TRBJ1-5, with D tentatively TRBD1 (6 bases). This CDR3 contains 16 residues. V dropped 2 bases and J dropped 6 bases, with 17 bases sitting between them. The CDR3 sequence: CASSLRSAGAGQPQHF. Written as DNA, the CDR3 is TGTGCCAGCAGTTTAAGGTCGGCAGGGGCGGGTCAGCCCCAGCATTTT.

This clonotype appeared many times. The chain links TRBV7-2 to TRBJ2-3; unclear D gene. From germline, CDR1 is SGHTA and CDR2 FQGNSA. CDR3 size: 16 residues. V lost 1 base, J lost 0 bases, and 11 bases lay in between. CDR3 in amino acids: CASSLGVARSTDTQYF. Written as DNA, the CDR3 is TGTGCCAGCAGCTTAGGGGTGGCGAGAAGCACAGATACGCAGTATTTT.

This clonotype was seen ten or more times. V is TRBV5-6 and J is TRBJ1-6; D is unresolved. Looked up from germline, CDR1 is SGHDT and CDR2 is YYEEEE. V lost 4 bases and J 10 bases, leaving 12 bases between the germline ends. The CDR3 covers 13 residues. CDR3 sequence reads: CASSQNDGSPLHF. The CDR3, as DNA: TGTGCCAGCAGCCAGAATGACGGGTCACCCCTCCACTTT.

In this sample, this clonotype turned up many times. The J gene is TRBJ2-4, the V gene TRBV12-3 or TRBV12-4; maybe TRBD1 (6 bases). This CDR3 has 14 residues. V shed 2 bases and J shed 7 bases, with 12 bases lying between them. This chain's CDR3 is CASSLRQEGNIQYF. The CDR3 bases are TGTGCCAGCAGTTTAAGACAGGAAGGGAACATTCAGTACTTC.

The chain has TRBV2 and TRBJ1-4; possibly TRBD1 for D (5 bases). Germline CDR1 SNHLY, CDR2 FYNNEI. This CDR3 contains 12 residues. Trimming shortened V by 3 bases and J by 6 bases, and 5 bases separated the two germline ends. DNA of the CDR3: TGTGCCAGCAGTGAGGGGGATGAAAAACTGTTTTTT. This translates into CASSEGDEKLFF.

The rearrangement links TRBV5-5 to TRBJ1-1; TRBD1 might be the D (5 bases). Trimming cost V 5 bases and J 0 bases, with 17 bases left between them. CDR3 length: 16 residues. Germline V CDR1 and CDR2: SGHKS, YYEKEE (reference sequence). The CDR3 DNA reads TGTGCCAGCAGACGCTATGGGGACGCCTTGAACACTGAAGCTTTCTTT. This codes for CASRRYGDALNTEAFF. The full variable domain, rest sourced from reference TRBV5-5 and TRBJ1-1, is DAGVTQSPTHLIKTRGQQVTLRCSPISGHKSVSWYQQVLGQGPQFIFQYYEKEERGRGNFPDRFSARQFPNYSSELNVNALLLGDSALYLCASRRYGDALNTEAFFGQGTRLTVV.

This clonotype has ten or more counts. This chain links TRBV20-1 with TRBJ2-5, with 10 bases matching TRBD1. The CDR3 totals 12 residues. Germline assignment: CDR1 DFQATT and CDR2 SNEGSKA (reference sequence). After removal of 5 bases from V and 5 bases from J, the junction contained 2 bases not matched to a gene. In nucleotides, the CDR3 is TGCAGTGCTGGGGACAGGGGTGAGACCCAGTACTTC. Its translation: CSAGDRGETQYF.

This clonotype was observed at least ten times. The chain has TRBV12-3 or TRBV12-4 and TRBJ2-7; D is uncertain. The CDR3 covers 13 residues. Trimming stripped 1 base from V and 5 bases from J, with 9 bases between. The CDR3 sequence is CASSLVGSHEQYF. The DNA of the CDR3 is TGTGCCAGCAGTTTAGTAGGGTCCCACGAGCAGTACTTC.

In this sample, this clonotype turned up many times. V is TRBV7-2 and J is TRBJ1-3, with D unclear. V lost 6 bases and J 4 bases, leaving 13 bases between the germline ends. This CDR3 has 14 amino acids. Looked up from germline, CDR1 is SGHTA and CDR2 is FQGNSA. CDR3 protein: CASRPGLSGNTIYF. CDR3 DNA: TGTGCCAGCAGACCCGGCCTCAGCGGAAACACCATATATTTT.

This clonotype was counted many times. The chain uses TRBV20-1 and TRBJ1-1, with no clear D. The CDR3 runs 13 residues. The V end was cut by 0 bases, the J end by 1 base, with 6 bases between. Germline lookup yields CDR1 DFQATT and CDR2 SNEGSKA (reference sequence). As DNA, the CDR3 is TGCAGTGCTAGAGATCTCAGGAACACTGAAGCTTTCTTT. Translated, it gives CSARDLRNTEAFF.

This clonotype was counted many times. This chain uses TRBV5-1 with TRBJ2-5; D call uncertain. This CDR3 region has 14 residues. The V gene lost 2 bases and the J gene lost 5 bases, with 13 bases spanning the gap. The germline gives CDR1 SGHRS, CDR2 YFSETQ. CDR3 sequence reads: CASSFNILGETQYF. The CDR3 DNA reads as TGCGCCAGCAGCTTTAACATCCTCGGGGAGACCCAGTACTTC. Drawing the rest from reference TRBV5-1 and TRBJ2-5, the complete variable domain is KAGVTQTPRYLIKTRGQQVTLSCSPISGHRSVSWYQQTPGQGLQFLFEYFSETQRNKGNFPGRFSGRQFSNSRSEMNVSTLELGDSALYLCASSFNILGETQYFGPGTRLLVL.

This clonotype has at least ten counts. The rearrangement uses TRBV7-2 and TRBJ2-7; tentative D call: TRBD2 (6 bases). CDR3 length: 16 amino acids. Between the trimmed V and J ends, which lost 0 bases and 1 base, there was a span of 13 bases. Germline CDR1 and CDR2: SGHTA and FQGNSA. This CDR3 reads CASSLAPGTWSYEQYF. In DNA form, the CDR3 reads TGTGCCAGCAGCTTAGCTCCCGGGACTTGGTCCTACGAGCAGTACTTC.

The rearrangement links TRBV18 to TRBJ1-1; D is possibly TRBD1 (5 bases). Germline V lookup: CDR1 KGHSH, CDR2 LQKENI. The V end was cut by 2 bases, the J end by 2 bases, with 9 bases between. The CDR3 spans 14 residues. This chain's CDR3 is CASSPGAGNTEAFF. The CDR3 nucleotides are TGTGCCAGCTCACCAGGGGCGGGAAACACTGAAGCTTTCTTT.

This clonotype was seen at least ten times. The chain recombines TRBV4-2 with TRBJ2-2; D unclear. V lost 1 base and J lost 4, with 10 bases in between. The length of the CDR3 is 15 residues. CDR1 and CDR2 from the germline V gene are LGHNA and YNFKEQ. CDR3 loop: CASSQGTHSTGELFF. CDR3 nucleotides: TGTGCCAGCAGCCAAGGAACGCACTCCACCGGGGAGCTGTTTTTT.

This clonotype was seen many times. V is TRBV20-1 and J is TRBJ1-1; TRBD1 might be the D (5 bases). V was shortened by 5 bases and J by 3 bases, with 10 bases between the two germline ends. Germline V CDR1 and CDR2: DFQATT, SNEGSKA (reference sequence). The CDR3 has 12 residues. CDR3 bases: TGCAGTGCTCCCCCCAGGGACACTGAAGCTTTCTTT. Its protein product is CSAPPRDTEAFF.

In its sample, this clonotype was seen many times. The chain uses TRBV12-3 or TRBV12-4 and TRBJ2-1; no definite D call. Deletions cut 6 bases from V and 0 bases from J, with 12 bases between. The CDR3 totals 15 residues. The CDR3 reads CASSPAPSSYNEQFF. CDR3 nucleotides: TGTGCCAGCAGCCCGGCCCCGAGCTCCTACAATGAGCAGTTCTTC.

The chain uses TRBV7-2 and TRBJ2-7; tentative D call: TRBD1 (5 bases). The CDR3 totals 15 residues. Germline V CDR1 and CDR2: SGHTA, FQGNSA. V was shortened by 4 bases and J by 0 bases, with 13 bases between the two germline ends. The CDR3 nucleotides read TGTGCCAGCAGCTCGTATCAAGGACACTCCTACGAGCAGTACTTC. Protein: CASSSYQGHSYEQYF.

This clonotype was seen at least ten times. The CDR3 spells CSVEVPGHYEQYF. CDR3 nucleotide sequence: TGCAGCGTTGAAGTCCCCGGCCACTACGAGCAGTACTTC. The rearrangement joins TRBV29-1 to TRBJ2-7, with D unresolved. V was clipped by 1 base and J by 3 bases, with 10 bases between them. The CDR3 has 13 residues. Germline CDR1 and CDR2: SQVTM and ANQGSEA.

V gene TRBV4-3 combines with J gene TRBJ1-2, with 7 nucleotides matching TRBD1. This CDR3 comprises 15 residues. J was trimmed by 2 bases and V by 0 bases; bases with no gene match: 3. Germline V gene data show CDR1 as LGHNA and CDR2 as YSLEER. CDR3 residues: CASSQEQGLNYGYTF. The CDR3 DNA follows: TGCGCCAGCAGCCAAGAACAGGGGTTGAACTATGGCTACACCTTC.

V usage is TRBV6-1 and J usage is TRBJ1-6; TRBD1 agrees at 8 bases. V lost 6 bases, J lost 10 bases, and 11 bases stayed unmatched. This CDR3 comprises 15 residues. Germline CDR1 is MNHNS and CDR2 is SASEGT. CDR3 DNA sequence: TGTGCCAGCAGACCGCAGGGGGCGGATCGATCACCCCTCCACTTT. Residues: CASRPQGADRSPLHF.

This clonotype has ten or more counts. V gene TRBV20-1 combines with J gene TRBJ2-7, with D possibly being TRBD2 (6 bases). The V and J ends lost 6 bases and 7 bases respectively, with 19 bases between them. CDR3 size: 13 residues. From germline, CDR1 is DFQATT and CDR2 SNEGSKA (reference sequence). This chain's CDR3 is CSATGTGEGEQYF. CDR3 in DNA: TGCAGTGCGACCGGGACTGGGGAAGGGGAGCAGTACTTC.

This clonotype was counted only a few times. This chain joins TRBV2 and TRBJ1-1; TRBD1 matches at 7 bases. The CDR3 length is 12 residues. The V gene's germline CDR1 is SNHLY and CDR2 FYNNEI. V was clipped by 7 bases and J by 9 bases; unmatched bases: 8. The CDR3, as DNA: TGTGCCAGCACCCAGCAACAGGGGAAAGCTTTCTTT. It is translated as CASTQQQGKAFF.

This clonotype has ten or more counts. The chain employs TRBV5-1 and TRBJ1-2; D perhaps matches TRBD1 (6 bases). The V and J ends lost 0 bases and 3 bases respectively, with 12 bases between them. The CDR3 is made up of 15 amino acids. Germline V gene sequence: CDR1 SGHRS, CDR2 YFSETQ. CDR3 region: CASSLVGGQYYGYTF. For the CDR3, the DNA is TGCGCCAGCAGCTTGGTGGGTGGACAGTACTATGGCTACACCTTC.

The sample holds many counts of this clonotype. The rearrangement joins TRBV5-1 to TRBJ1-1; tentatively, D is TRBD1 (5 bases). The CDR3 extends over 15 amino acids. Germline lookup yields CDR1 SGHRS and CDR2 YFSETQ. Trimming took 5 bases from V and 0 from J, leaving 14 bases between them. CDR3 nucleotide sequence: TGCGCCAGCAGATCCGGGACGGTCATGAACACTGAAGCTTTCTTT. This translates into CASRSGTVMNTEAFF.

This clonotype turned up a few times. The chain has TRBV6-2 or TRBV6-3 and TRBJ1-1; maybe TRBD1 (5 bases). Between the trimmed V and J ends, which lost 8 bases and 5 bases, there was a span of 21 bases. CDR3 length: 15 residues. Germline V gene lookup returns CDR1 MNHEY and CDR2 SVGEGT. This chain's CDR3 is CASRPGGARSTEAFF. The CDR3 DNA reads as TGTGCCAGCCGTCCAGGAGGGGCGCGGTCAACTGAAGCTTTCTTT.

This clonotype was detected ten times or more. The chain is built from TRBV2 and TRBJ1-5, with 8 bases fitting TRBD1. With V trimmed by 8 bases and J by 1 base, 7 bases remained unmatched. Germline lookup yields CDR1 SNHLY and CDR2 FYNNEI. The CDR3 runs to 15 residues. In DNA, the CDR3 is TGTGCCAGCTTGGACAGGGAGAAGAGCAATCAGCCCCAGCATTTT. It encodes CASLDREKSNQPQHF.

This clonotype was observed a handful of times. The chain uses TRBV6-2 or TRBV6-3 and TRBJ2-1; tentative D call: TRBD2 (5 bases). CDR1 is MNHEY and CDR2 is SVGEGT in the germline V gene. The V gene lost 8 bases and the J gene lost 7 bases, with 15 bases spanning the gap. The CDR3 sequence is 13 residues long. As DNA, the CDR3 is TGTGCCAGCCGGACTGCCGGGTTGAATGAGCAGTTCTTC. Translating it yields CASRTAGLNEQFF.